The 13 T cell receptor beta chains below come from one sample, sequenced in a study of cytotoxic CD8 clonotypes in ibrutinib-treated CLL. Clones were sequenced by immunoSEQ multiplex PCR, and TCRdb holds only the in-frame ones, with some missing. The profile shows around 77,000 clones, around 80% of them singletons. This specimen consisted of PBMCs, obtained at disease progression, from a patient treated with ibrutinib. The receptor set was obtained from a human donor with chronic lymphocytic leukemia.

The chain employs TRBV5-1 and TRBJ2-1; 8 positions match TRBD1. The CDR3 runs to 15 residues. From germline, CDR1 is SGHRS and CDR2 YFSETQ. V was pared by 3 bases and J by 3 bases, with 5 bases of the junction left unmatched. The CDR3 spells CASSSGQGFYNEQFF. The CDR3 region has the DNA TGCGCCAGCAGCTCTGGACAGGGTTTCTACAATGAGCAGTTCTTC. Variable domain in full (rest from reference TRBV5-1 and TRBJ2-1): KAGVTQTPRYLIKTRGQQVTLSCSPISGHRSVSWYQQTPGQGLQFLFEYFSETQRNKGNFPGRFSGRQFSNSRSEMNVSTLELGDSALYLCASSSGQGFYNEQFFGPGTRLTVL.

The chain joins TRBV28 to TRBJ1-2; TRBD1 matches 9 bases. Germline V gene data show CDR1 as MDHEN and CDR2 as SYDVKM. This CDR3 spans 15 amino acids. V lost 4 bases, J lost 4 bases, and 7 bases stayed unmatched. CDR3 sequence (DNA): TGTGCCAGCAGTTACCGGGACAGGGATTTCTATGGCTACACCTTC. Its translation is CASSYRDRDFYGYTF.

The chain combines TRBV4-1 with TRBJ2-5; 11 nucleotides line up with TRBD1. Germline CDR1 and CDR2: MGHRA and YSYEKL. CDR3 length equals 17 residues. Trimming took 1 base from V and 0 from J; bases not matched to a gene: 4. CDR3 bases: TGCGCCAGCAGCCAAGGGACAGGGGGCGGACACCAAGAGACCCAGTACTTC. Translated: CASSQGTGGGHQETQYF.

The CDR3 DNA sequence: TGTGCCAGCAGCACTGGACAGCCAGCTGAAAAACTGTTTTTT. It translates to CASSTGQPAEKLFF. The J gene is TRBJ1-4, the V gene TRBV13; the D gene is possibly TRBD1 (6 bases). Trimming pared 5 bases from V and 7 bases from J, leaving 14 bases between. The CDR3 extends over 14 amino acids. Germline V gives CDR1 PRHDT, CDR2 FYEKMQ (reference sequence).

This clone was observed a few times. The rearrangement uses TRBV4-1 and TRBJ2-7, with 9 positions matching TRBD1. Trimming cost V 3 bases and J 1 base; bases outside gene matches: 1. Germline CDR1 is MGHRA and CDR2 is YSYEKL. This CDR3 has 14 amino acids. The CDR3 is CASSQGQGSYEQYF. In DNA, the CDR3 is TGCGCCAGCAGCCAGGGACAGGGTTCCTACGAGCAGTACTTC.

The chain recombines TRBV6-1 with TRBJ1-2; 7 nucleotides agree with TRBD1. With 6 bases clipped from V and 5 bases from J, the junction kept 6 bases outside the gene matches. CDR1 is MNHNS, CDR2 SASEGT, per germline. The CDR3 extends over 13 amino acids. CDR3 amino acids: CASRLRGGYGYTF. The CDR3 DNA follows: TGTGCCAGCAGGCTCAGGGGGGGGTATGGCTACACCTTC.

This clone was detected a few times. V is TRBV9 and J is TRBJ1-5; D may be TRBD1 (6 bases). The germline CDR1 and CDR2 sequences are SGDLS and YYNGEE. The CDR3 is 15 residues long. Trimming removed 2 bases from V and 0 bases from J, with 9 bases in between. CDR3 sequence (DNA): TGTGCCAGCAGCGTTGGGGGGCATAGCAATCAGCCCCAGCATTTT. Its translation: CASSVGGHSNQPQHF.

This clone has just a few counts. The chain recombines TRBV2 with TRBJ2-5; no definite D call. This CDR3 spans 12 amino acids. V was clipped by 6 bases and J by 0 bases, with 5 bases between them. From germline, CDR1 is SNHLY and CDR2 FYNNEI. The CDR3 nucleotides read TGTGCCAGCAGGGCGGACCAAGAGACCCAGTACTTC. It codes for CASRADQETQYF.

In DNA form, the CDR3 reads TGTGCCAGCAGTGACGTGACAGGGTCGAGCGGGGAGCTGTTTTTT. As protein: CASSDVTGSSGELFF. The chain uses TRBV6-4 and TRBJ2-2, with 7 bases matching TRBD1. V lost 2 bases to trimming and J lost 7 bases; unmatched junction nucleotides: 7. From germline, CDR1 is MRHNA and CDR2 SNTAGT. CDR3 size: 15 residues.

This clone came up a few times. The chain recombines TRBV19 with TRBJ1-2, with 8 bases matching TRBD1. Germline V gives CDR1 LNHDA, CDR2 SQIVND (reference sequence). V shed 8 bases and J 3 bases; nucleotides not matched to a gene: 5. The CDR3 spans 13 residues. The CDR3 bases are TGTGCCAGTCTCGACAGGGGAGACTATGGCTACACCTTC. It is translated as CASLDRGDYGYTF.

CDR3 nucleotides: TGTGCCAGCAGTTTCGGGGAGGGCGGCTACACCTTC. Its protein is CASSFGEGGYTF. V is TRBV6-5 and J is TRBJ1-2; D unclear. The CDR3 runs to 12 residues. In germline, CDR1 is MNHEY, CDR2 SVGAGI. V lost 4 bases, J lost 8 bases, and 11 bases lay in between.

The gene calls are TRBV7-9 and TRBJ2-7; D may be TRBD2 (5 bases). This CDR3 comprises 15 residues. Trimming shortened V by 2 bases and J by 1 base, and 12 bases separated the two germline ends. From germline, CDR1 is SEHNR and CDR2 FQNEAQ (reference sequence). In DNA form, the CDR3 reads TGTGCCAGCAGCTTACGCGGGTTGGCTTCCTACGAGCAGTACTTC. Encoded protein: CASSLRGLASYEQYF.

The J gene is TRBJ2-3, the V gene TRBV7-6; D not resolved. The V end was cut by 6 bases, the J end by 0 bases, with 10 bases between. The CDR3 has 14 residues. In germline, CDR1 is SGHVS, CDR2 FNYEAQ. CDR3 sequence: CASSGEGSTDTQYF. CDR3 coding DNA: TGTGCCAGCAGTGGGGAAGGTAGCACAGATACGCAGTATTTT.